This is a list of T cell receptor beta chains from one sample in a study of vaccination effects on CD4 cells after COVID-19. Only in-frame clones appear in the TCRdb table, and some are missing; sequencing was by immunoSEQ multiplex PCR. Found here are fewer than 30,000 clones, 75% to 85% of them singletons; the top ten hold about 32%. These receptors' antigens are unknown. The sample in question was CD4+ T cells from PBMCs cultured with SARS-CoV-2 spike peptides, obtained before COVID-19 vaccination. These receptors all stem from a human donor who received a COVID-19 vaccine. CDR3s leave out the opening cysteine and the closing phenylalanine or tryptophan. Clone size, where shown, is once, few, many, or a class for clones that have expanded.

abundance | j_gene | v_gene | CDR3aa
. | TRBJ2-7 | TRBV6-2/TRBV6-3 | ASSRAGVYEQY
. | TRBJ2-3 | TRBV2 | ASSDIQRVTDTQY
once | TRBJ2-2 | TRBV19 | ASAGSASGTGELF
few | TRBJ2-7 | TRBV2 | ASSDVGSYEQY
. | TRBJ1-2 | TRBV5-6 | ASSRQGRGGYT
once | TRBJ1-5 | TRBV6-5 | ASSYRAEGNQPQH
. | TRBJ2-7 | TRBV9 | ASSVDYGSYEQY
. | TRBJ1-1 | TRBV7-2 | ASSSGPPGTEAF
. | TRBJ2-5 | TRBV3-1/TRBV3-2 | ASSLGGGAFEDQY
. | TRBJ1-1 | TRBV5-1 | ASSPSRGMNTEAF
. | TRBJ1-3 | TRBV9 | ASSANSGNTIY
. | TRBJ1-2 | TRBV6-1 | ASSETPRQGYT
. | TRBJ1-2 | TRBV6-6 | ASSLDTQAFFNYGYT
. | TRBJ1-4 | TRBV6-6 | ASMRGSNEKLF
once | TRBJ2-7 | TRBV30 | AWTRTSGGYEQY
. | TRBJ2-1 | TRBV24-1 | ATSDPGVRGNEQF
. | TRBJ1-4 | TRBV27 | ASSLGYATNEKLF
once | TRBJ1-4 | TRBV2 | ASKFRQGVNEKLF
. | TRBJ2-1 | TRBV27 | ASRREKGTKISYNEQF
. | TRBJ2-5 | TRBV9 | ASSVTGGIQETQY
. | TRBJ1-3 | TRBV5-1 | ASSPDDAGNTIY
. | TRBJ2-7 | TRBV30 | AWSRAGSYEQY
. | TRBJ2-3 | TRBV5-1 | ASSYRVTDTQY
. | TRBJ1-5 | TRBV3-1/TRBV3-2 | ASSQDAGRNQPQH
medium-sized | TRBJ1-4 | TRBV12-1 | ASSLRQVIGEKLF
. | TRBJ2-1 | TRBV18 | ASSPLRNNEQF
. | TRBJ1-1 | TRBV7-3 | ASSPGSTEAF
. | TRBJ2-5 | TRBV5-4 | ASSLELAGAETQY
. | TRBJ1-2 | TRBV5-1 | ASSPAREGASGYT
. | TRBJ1-3 | TRBV6-5 | ASSFDRAAGNTIY
. | TRBJ2-2 | TRBV30 | AWSGGSSGELF
few | TRBJ1-5 | TRBV27 | ASSLAGLINQPQH
. | TRBJ2-5 | TRBV28 | ASGSEKTQY
. | TRBJ2-3 | TRBV5-4 | ASTLMGALGSEY
. | TRBJ1-4 | TRBV13 | ASSLYATNEKLF
. | TRBJ2-3 | TRBV14 | ASSQDRWGTDTQY
. | TRBJ1-2 | TRBV18 | ASSPDRNYGYT
. | TRBJ1-2 | TRBV18 | ASSQIMQGALRYGYT
. | TRBJ1-2 | TRBV5-4 | ASSFRDSNYGYT
. | TRBJ2-7 | TRBV3-1/TRBV3-2 | ASSLLRGHEQY
. | TRBJ2-4 | TRBV15 | ATSREVSPSGLAKNIQY
. | TRBJ1-1 | TRBV20-1 | SALGAGAAF